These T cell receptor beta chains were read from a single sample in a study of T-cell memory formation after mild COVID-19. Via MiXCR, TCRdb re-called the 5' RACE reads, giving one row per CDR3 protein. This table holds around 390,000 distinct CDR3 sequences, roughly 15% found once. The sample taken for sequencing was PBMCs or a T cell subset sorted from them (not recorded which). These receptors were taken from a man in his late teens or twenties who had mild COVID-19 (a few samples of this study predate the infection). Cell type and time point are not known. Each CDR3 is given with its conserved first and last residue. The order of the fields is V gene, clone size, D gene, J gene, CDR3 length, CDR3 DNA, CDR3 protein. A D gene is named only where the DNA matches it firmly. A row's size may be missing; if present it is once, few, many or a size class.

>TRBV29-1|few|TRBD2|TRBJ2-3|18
TGCAGCGCGTGTAGCGGGGGGGTTTCCCGTACGAGCACAGATACGCAGTATTTT
CSACSGGVSRTSTDTQYF
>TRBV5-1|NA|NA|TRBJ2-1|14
TGCGCCAGCGCACCTGCCGCTACCTACAATGAGCAGTTCTTC
CASAPAATYNEQFF
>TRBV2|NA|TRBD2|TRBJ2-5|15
TGTGCCAGCAGGAGGGAGGGGTTTGTTGGAGAGACCCAGTACTTC
CASRREGFVGETQYF
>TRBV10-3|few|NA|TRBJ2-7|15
TGTGCCATCAGTGCGCAGCGGCAGGGTTCCCACGAGCAGTACTTC
CAISAQRQGSHEQYF
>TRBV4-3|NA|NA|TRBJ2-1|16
TGCGCCAGCAGCCACCGAGCGGGCGGGGCTTACAATGAGCAGTTCTTC
CASSHRAGGAYNEQFF
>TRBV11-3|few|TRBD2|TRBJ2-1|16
TGTGCCAGCAGCTTATTTGGCGGGGGGACCTTCAATGAGCAGTTCTTC
CASSLFGGGTFNEQFF
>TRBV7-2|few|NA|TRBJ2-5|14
TGTGCCAGCAGGGAACCGGGGGCCGGGGAGACACAGTACTTC
CASREPGAGETQYF
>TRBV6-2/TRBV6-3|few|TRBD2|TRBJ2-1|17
TGTGCCAGCAGTTACTGGGCTAGCGGGGGCGCCTACAATGAGCAGTTCTTC
CASSYWASGGAYNEQFF
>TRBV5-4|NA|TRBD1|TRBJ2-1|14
TGTGCCAGCAGCCAAGGACAGGAGTACAATGAGCAGTTCTTC
CASSQGQEYNEQFF
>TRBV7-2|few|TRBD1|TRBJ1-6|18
TGTGCCAGCAGCGCCCCGGCAGGGGGTCCGCCCTATAATTCACCCCTCCACTTT
CASSAPAGGPPYNSPLHF
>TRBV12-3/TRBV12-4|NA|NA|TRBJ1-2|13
TGTGCCAGCACCCCGGGGGGGGGAGGCGGCTACACCTTC
CASTPGGGGGYTF
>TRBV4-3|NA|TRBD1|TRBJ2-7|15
TGCGCCAGCAGCCAAGATCACAGGGGGCCCTACGAGCAGTACTTC
CASSQDHRGPYEQYF
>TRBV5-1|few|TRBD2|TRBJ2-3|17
TGCGCCAGCAGCAGAGGACTAGCGGGGATCAGCACAGATACGCAGTATTTT
CASSRGLAGISTDTQYF
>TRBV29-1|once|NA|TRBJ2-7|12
TGCAGCGCCGAAGATGCTGGGGAGGAGCAGTACTTC
CSAEDAGEEQYF
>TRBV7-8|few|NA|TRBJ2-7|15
TGTGCCAGCAGCTTAGTTGGTTCAAGCTCCTACGAGCAGTACTTC
CASSLVGSSSYEQYF
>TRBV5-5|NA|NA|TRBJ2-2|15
TGTGCCAGCAGCTCGCTAACCCTGAACACCGGGGAGCTGTTTTTT
CASSSLTLNTGELFF
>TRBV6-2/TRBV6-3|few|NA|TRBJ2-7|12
TGTGCCAGCAGTTCAAGTTTCTACGAGCAGTACTTC
CASSSSFYEQYF
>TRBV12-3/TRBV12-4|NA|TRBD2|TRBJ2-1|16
TGTGCCAGCAGTCCCCCCGGGGCGGGAGAGGGGAATGAGCAGTTCTTC
CASSPPGAGEGNEQFF
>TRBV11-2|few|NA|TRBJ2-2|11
TGTGCCAGCAGCGCCGGAGGGGAGCTGTTTTTT
CASSAGGELFF
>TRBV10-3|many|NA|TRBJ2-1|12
TGTGCCATCAGTGACCGGGGGCGTGAGCAGTTCTTC
CAISDRGREQFF
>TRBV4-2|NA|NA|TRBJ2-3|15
TGTGCCAGCAGCCAAGATGGCCTGGAGACAGATACGCAGTATTTT
CASSQDGLETDTQYF
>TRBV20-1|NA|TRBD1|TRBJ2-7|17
TGCAGTGCTACCTATACAGGGGGAAGCGCACAACCCTACGAGCAGTACTTC
CSATYTGGSAQPYEQYF
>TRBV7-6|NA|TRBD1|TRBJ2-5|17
TGTGCCAGCAGCTCCCAACCCTCGACAGGGTATAAGGAGACCCAGTACTTC
CASSSQPSTGYKETQYF
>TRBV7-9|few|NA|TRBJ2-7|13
TGTGCCAGCAGCTTAGCAAACCCGCTCGAGCAGTACTTC
CASSLANPLEQYF
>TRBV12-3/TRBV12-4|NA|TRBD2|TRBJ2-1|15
TGTGCCAGCAGCGTAGCGGGGGGTTTGAAAAATGAGCAGTTCTTC
CASSVAGGLKNEQFF
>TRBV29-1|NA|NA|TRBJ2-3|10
TGCAGCACGGGGGGCGGTACGCAGTATTTT
CSTGGGTQYF
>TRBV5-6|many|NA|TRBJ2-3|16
TGTGCCAGCAGCTTGGATGGACTCCTTTCCACAGATACGCAGTATTTT
CASSLDGLLSTDTQYF
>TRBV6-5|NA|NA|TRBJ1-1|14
TGTGCCAGCAGTTACGGACAGTTGAACACTGAAGCTTTCTTT
CASSYGQLNTEAFF
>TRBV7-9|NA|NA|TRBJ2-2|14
TGTGCCAGCAGCGTCCGGGGGTCCACCGGGGAGCTGTTTTTT
CASSVRGSTGELFF
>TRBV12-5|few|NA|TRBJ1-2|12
TGTGCTAGTGGCAGGTCCCGCTATGGCTACACCTTC
CASGRSRYGYTF
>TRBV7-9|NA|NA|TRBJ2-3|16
TGTGCCAGCAGCACAGCCGGGGTATTAGGCGGAGATACGCAGTATTTT
CASSTAGVLGGDTQYF
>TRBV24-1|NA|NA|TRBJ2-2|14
TGTGCCACCAGTCAAACAGGAAACACCGGGGAGCTGTTTTTT
CATSQTGNTGELFF
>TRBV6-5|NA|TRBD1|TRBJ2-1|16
TGTGCCAGCAGTAACCCCGGGACAGGGTACGTCCATGAGCAGTTCTTC
CASSNPGTGYVHEQFF
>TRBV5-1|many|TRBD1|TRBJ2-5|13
TGCGCCAGCAGCCGAGACAGGGAAGAGACCCAGTACTTC
CASSRDREETQYF
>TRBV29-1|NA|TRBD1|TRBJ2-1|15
TGCAGCGTTGAGCCCGGGACAGTGGGGCTAAATGAGCAGTTCTTC
CSVEPGTVGLNEQFF
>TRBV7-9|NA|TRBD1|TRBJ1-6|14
TGTGCCAGCAGCATAGGGACAGGGCAATCACCCCTCCACTTT
CASSIGTGQSPLHF
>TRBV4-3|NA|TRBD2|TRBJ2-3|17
TGCGCCAGCAGCCAAGATCGGAAAGCGGGGGTTGGAGATACGCAGTATTTT
CASSQDRKAGVGDTQYF
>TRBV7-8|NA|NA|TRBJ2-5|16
TGTGCCAGCAGCTTAGTGGGGGGACTCCAATTCGAGACCCAGTACTTC
CASSLVGGLQFETQYF
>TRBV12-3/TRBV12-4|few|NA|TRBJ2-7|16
TGTGCCAGCAGTTTAGCGGCCTCCGAAGCCCCACGCGAGCAGTACTTC
CASSLAASEAPREQYF
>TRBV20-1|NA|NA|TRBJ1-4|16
TGCAGTGCGATCCCGGTCGGTCCGGGATGGAATGAAAAACTGTTTTTT
CSAIPVGPGWNEKLFF
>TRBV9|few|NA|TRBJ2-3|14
TGTGCCAGCAGCGTAAGTTGGGGATCGGATACGCAGTATTTT
CASSVSWGSDTQYF
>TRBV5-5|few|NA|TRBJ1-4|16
TGTGCCAGCAGCCCGGGACAACTCTCAACTAATGAAAAACTGTTTTTT
CASSPGQLSTNEKLFF
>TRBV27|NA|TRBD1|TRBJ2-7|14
TGTGCCAGCAGTGCGACAGGGGGCCTCTACGAGCAGTACTTC
CASSATGGLYEQYF
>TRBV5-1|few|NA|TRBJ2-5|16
TGCGCCAGCAGCCGGGGGTCGTTGAGCGGACAAGAGACCCAGTACTTC
CASSRGSLSGQETQYF
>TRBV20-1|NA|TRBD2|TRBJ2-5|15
TGCAGTGCTACCCCTACGGGGGGACCGAGGGAGACCCAGTACTTC
CSATPTGGPRETQYF